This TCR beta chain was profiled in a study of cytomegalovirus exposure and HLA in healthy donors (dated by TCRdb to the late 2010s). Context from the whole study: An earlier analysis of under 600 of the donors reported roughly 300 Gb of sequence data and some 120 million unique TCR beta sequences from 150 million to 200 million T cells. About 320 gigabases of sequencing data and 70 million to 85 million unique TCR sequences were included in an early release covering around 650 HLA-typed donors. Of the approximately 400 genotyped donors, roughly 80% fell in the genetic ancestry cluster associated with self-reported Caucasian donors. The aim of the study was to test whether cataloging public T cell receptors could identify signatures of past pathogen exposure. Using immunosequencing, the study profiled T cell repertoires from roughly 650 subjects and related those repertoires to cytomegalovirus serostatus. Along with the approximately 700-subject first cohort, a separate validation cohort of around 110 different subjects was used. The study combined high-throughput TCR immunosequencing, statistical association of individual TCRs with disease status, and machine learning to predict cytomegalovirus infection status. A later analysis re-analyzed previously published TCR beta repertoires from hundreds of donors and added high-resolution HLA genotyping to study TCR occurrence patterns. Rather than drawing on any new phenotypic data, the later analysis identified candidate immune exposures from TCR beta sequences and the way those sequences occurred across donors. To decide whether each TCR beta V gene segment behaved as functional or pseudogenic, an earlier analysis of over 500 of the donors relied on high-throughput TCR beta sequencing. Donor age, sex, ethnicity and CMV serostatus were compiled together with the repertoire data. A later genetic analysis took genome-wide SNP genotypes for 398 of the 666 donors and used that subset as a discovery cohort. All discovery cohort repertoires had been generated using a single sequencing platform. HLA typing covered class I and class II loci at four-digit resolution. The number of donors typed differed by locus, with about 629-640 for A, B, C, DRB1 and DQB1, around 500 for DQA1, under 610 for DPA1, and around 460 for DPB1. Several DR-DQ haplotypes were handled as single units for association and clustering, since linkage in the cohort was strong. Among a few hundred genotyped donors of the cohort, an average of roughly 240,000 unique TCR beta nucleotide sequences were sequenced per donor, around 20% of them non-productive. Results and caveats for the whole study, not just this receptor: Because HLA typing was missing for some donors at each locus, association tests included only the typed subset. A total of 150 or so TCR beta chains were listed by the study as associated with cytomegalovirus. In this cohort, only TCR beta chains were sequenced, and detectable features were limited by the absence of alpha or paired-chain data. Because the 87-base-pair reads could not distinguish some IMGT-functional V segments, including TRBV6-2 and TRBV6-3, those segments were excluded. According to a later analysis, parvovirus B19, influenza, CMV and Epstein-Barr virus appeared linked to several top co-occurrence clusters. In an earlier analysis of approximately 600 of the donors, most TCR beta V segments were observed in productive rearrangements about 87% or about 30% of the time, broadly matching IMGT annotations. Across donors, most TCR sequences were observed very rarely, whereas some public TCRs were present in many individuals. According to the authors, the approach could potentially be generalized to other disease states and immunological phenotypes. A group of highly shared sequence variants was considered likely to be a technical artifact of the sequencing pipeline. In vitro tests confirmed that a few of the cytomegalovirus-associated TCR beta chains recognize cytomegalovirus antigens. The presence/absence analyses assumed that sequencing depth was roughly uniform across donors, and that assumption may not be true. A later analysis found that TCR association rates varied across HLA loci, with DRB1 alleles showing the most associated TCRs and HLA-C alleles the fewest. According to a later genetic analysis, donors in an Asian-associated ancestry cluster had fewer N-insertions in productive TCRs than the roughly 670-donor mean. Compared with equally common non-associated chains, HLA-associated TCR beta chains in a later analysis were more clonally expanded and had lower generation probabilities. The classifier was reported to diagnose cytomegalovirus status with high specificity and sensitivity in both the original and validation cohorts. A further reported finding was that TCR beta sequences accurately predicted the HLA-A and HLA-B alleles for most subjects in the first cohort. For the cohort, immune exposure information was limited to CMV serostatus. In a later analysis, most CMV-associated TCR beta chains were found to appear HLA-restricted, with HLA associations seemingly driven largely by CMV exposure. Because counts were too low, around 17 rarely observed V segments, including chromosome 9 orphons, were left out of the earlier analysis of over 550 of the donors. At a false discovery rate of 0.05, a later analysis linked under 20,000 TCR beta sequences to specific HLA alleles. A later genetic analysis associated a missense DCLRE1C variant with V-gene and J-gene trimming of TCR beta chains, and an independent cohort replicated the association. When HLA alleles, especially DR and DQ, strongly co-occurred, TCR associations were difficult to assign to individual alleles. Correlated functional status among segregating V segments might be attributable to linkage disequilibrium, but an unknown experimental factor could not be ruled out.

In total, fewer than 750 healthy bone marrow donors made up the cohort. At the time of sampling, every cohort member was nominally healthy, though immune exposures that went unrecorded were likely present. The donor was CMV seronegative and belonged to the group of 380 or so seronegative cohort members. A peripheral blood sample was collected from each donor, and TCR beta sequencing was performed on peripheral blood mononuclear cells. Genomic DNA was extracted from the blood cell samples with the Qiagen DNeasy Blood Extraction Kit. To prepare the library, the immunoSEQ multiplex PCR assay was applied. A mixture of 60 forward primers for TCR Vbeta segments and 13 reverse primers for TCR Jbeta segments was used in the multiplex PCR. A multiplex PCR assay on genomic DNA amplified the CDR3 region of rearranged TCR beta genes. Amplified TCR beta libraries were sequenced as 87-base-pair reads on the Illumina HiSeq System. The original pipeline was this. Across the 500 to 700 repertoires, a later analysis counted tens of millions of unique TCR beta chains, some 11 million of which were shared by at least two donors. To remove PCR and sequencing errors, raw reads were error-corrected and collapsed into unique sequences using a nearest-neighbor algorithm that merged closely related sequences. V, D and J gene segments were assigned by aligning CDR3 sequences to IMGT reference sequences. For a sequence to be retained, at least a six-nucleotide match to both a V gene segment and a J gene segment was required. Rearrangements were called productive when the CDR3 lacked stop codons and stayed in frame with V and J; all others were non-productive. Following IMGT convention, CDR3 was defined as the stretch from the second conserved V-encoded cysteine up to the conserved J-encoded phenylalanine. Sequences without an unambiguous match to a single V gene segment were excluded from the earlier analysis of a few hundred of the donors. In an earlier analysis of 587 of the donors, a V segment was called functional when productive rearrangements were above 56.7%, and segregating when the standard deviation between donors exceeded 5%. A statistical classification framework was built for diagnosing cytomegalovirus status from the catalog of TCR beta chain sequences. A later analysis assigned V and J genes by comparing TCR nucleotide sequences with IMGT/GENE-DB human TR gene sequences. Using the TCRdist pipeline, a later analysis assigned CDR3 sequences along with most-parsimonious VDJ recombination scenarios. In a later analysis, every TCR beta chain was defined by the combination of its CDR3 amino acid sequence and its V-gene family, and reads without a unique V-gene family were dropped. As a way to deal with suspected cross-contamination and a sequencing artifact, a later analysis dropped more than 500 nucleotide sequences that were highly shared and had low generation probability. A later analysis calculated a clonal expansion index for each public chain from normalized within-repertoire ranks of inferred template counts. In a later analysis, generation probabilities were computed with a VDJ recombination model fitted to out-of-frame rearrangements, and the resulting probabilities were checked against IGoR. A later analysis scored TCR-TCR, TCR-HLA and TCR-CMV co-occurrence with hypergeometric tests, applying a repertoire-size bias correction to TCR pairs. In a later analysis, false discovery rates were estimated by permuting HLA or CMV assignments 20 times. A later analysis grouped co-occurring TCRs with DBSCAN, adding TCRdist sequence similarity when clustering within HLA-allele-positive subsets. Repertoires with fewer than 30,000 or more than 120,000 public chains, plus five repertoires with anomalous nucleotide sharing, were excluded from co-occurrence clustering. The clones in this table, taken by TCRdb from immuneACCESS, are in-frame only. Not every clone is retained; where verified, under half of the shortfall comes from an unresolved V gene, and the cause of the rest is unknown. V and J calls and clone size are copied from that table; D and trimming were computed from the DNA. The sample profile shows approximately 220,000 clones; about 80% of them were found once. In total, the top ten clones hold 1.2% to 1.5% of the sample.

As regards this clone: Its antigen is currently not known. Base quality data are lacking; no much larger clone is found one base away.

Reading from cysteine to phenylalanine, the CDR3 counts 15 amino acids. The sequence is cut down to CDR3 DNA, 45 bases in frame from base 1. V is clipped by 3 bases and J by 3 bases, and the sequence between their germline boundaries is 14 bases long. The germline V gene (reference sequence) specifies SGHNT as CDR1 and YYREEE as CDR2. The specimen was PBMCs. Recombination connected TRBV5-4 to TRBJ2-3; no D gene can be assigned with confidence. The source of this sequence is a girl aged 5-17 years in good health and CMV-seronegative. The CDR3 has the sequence CASSSITIGTDTQYF. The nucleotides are TGTGCCAGCAGCTCGATTACTATTGGGACAGATACGCAGTATTTT.